This record concerns one T cell receptor (beta chain) sequence. Its antigen remains unidentified. This sample is drawn from a study of OX40 agonist ivuxolimab in advanced cancers. The study's findings and limits: CD8+ T cells were the subset that, on average, had more expanded clones than CD4+. Low levels of normalized T-cell clonal expansion also appeared in some nonresponders. Blood T cells, both CD4+ and CD8+, expanded clonally by week 6 at 0.1 to 3.0 mg/kg. Individuals who were partial responders at 0.1-3.0 mg/kg had clonal expansion that ranked among the lowest.

The CDR3 spans 18 residues. Trimming removed 3 bases at V and 7 bases at J, with 24 bases between. Germline loops: CDR1 SGHTA, CDR2 FQGTGA. Profiled with immunoSEQ multiplex PCR; TCRdb holds only in-frame clones, not every one. The sample carries 59,000 or so clones, less than 85% recorded once. The sequence was obtained from an adult with an advanced solid tumor such as melanoma, head and neck, liver or kidney cancer. This sample comprised CD4+ or CD8+ T cells sorted from blood, obtained in a trial of the OX40 agonist ivuxolimab. V and J are TRBV7-3 and TRBJ2-2; tentatively, D is TRBD2 (6 bases). CDR3 in DNA: TGTGCCAGCAGCTTTCCTCAGCGCGTCGGGGGAAAGCACGGGGAGCTGTTTTTT. Its translation: CASSFPQRVGGKHGELFF.